This TCR beta chain derives from a study of T cells in Graves' hyperthyroidism and ophthalmopathy. Study information: Initial diagnosis, before any treatment, was when peripheral blood was collected.

The V gene lost 0 bases and the J gene lost 3 bases, with 12 bases spanning the gap. Germline V gene data show CDR1 as DFQATT and CDR2 as SNEGSKA (reference sequence). The CDR3 runs 14 residues. This clonotype is medium-sized (0.01 to 0.1%). Amplified TCR beta CDR3 regions came from RNA transcripts. First-round RT-PCR of the TCR CDR3 relied on the HTBI primer set. TCRdb independently ran MiXCR on the multiplex PCR reads; one entry per CDR3 protein. This sample has about 210,000 distinct CDR3 sequences, with 17% found just once. The chain uses TRBV20-1 and TRBJ2-7, with D tentatively TRBD1 (6 bases). Input material: blood. The sequence was obtained from a man aged 45-65 years with Graves' hyperthyroidism. CDR3: CSAREGGFFYEQYF. The CDR3 region has the DNA TGCAGTGCTAGAGAAGGGGGTTTCTTCTACGAGCAGTACTTC.